Sequencing of this TCR beta chain was carried out in a study of blood T cell repertoires in COVID-19 (dated by TCRdb to about 2020). Context from the whole study: Samples covering the acute and convalescent phases of COVID-19 were provided by collaborators in the United States, Italy and Spain. The prospective study material was composed of cDNA or gDNA derived from T cells, B-cell-depleted T cells, or PBMCs. Deeply sampled blood TCRbeta repertoires from subjects exposed to, actively infected with, or recovered from COVID-19 were included in the dataset. A freely available public database, intended as a resource for researchers studying the immune response to SARS-CoV-2, is where the repertoires were released. The samples were drawn from the first 160 participants of the ongoing ImmuneRACE study and from 1,254 subjects provided by 6 global collaborators. A de-identified subject ID, COVID-19 status, age in years and sex were almost always included in the sample metadata. Where HLA class I and class II types were available, the types were taken from metadata supplied by the sample provider, not from assay-based typing. Broad study findings and their caveats: The amount of clinical and demographic metadata varied by source and participant and was provided uncurated.

Notes on this clone: Its antigen is currently not known. The sample holds no much larger clone one base away, and base qualities are not on file.

As encoded in the germline V gene, CDR1 is SGHTS while CDR2 is YDEGEE. CDR3 length: 19 amino acids, cysteine to phenylalanine. Solely the CDR3 DNA is kept, with 57 bases framed from the first base. Trimmed from V: 1 base; trimmed from J: 0 bases; junction bases lacking a gene match: 13. The collaborating institutions used their own protocols to collect whole blood in K2EDTA tubes. For TCRbeta analysis, collaborators shipped samples as frozen whole blood, isolated PBMCs, or DNA extracted from either of those sample types. TCRbeta CDR3 regions were amplified from genomic DNA by means of the immunoSEQ Assay, a bias-controlled multiplex PCR. The authors' pipeline ran thus. The number of nucleated cells in each sample was estimated from the amplification of reference gene primers within the assay. To quantify the absolute abundance of each unique TCRbeta CDR3 rearrangement, sequence reads were collapsed and filtered. Productive Simpson clonality was computed per sample as the square root of Simpson's diversity index over productive rearrangements. TCRdb re-hosts the immuneACCESS table, in-frame sequences only. Its copies lack some clones; in the studies checked, an unresolved V gene accounts for under half of them, and the cause for the rest is not known. V and J calls and clone size follow that table, whereas D and trimming were derived from the DNA. This sample gives approximately 210,000 clones in total; roughly 90% of them show up just once. The top ten constitute 1.5% to 2% of the sample.

The V and J genes are TRBV5-8 and TRBJ1-3; TRBD1 fits 7 bases in the junction. The sample was peripheral blood. This sequence was found in a man in his forties or fifties with active or convalescent COVID-19. The DNA sequence is given as TGTGCCAGCAGCTTGCGATGGGGACAGAGTTCAGCCTCTGGAAACACCATATATTTT. Translated, it gives CASSLRWGQSSASGNTIYF.